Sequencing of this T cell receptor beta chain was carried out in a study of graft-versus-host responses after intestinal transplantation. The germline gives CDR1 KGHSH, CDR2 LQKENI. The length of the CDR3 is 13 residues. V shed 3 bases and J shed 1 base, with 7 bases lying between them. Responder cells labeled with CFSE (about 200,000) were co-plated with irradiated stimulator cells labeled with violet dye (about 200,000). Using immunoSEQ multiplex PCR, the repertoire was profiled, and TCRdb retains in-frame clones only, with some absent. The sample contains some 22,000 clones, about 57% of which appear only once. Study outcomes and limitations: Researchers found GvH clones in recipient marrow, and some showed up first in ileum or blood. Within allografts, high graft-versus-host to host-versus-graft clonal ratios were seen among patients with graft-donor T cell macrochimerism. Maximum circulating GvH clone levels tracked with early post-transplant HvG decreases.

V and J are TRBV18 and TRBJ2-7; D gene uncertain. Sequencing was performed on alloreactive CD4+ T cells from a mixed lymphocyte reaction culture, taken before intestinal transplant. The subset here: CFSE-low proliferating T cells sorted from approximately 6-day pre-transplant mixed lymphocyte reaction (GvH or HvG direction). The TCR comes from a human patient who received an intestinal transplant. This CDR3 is CASSPLPSYEQYF. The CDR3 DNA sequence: TGTGCCAGCTCACCTCTCCCTTCCTACGAGCAGTACTTC.